The TCR beta chain described here comes from a study of T-cell memory formation after mild COVID-19. Regarding the study as a whole: The pre-infection memory compartment contained some responding clones, suggesting cross-reactive memory joined.

The ends were cut back, 3 bases at V and 0 bases at J, with 12 bases in the middle. The CDR3 runs to 17 residues. There are many counts of this clonotype. Its target is unknown. TCR alpha and TCR beta cDNA libraries carrying sample barcodes and UMIs were produced by 5'RACE using constant-segment primers. TCRdb re-analysed the 5' RACE reads in MiXCR, keeping a single row per CDR3 protein. The sample lists roughly 110,000 distinct CDR3 sequences, about a sixth occurring once. The gene calls are TRBV12-3 or TRBV12-4 and TRBJ1-6; D is uncertain. This clonotype was obtained from an adult woman who had mild COVID-19 (a few samples of this study predate the infection). Cell type and time point are not known. Sequences were obtained from PBMCs or a T cell subset sorted from them (not recorded which). The CDR3 region is CASSFRVRDSYNSPLHF. For the CDR3, the DNA is TGTGCCAGCAGTTTTCGGGTCCGGGACTCCTATAATTCACCCCTCCACTTT.